This TCR beta chain was retrieved from a study of OX40 agonist ivuxolimab in advanced cancers. Data came from immunoSEQ multiplex PCR; TCRdb stores just in-frame clones and leaves some out. The table shows around 79,000 clones, with approximately 85% occurring only once. The sampling schedule covered blood at baseline, cycle 4 day 1, and cycle 7 day 1. The CDR3 totals 13 residues. Unmatched junction bases numbered 8, after V lost 10 bases and J lost 3 bases. Germline V gene data show CDR1 as MNHEY and CDR2 as SVGAGI. The sequence derives from an adult with an advanced solid tumor such as melanoma, head and neck, liver or kidney cancer. Material: CD4+ or CD8+ T cells sorted from blood, obtained in a trial of the OX40 agonist ivuxolimab. The chain carries TRBV6-5 and TRBJ2-7; TRBD1 matches at 8 bases. CDR3 bases: TGTGCCACCGAGGGGGACAGGCGCTACGAGCAGTACTTC. This translates into CATEGDRRYEQYF.